This paragraph covers one T cell receptor beta chain sequence. Data came from immunoSEQ multiplex PCR; TCRdb stores just in-frame clones and leaves some out. The sample yields under 200,000 clones, 65% to 90% seen once. V gave up 3 bases and J gave up 5 bases; unmatched junction bases: 4. This CDR3 contains 16 residues. CDR1 and CDR2 from the germline V gene are SNHLY and FYNNEI. The sample is drawn from a study of blood T cell repertoires in COVID-19. Across the whole study: PBMCs, B-cell-depleted T cells, or T cells were the source of the cDNA or gDNA that made up the material.

Sequencing used peripheral blood. V gene TRBV2 combines with J gene TRBJ2-7; 16 bases align to TRBD2. This clonotype was obtained from a man aged 60 to 75 with acute or convalescent COVID-19. This CDR3 is CASSEGLAGGSHEQYF. Here the CDR3 DNA reads TGTGCCAGCAGTGAGGGACTAGCGGGAGGGTCCCACGAGCAGTACTTC. The whole variable domain, remainder taken from reference TRBV2 and TRBJ2-7, is EPEVTQTPSHQVTQMGQEVILRCVPISNHLYFYWYRQILGQKVEFLVSFYNNEISEKSEIFDDQFSVERPDGSNFTLKIRSTKLEDSAMYFCASSEGLAGGSHEQYFGPGTRLTVT.